Shown below are 15 T cell receptor beta chains from a single sample sequenced in a study of neoadjuvant anti-PD-1 for oral cavity cancer. The method was immunoSEQ multiplex PCR; TCRdb's version includes in-frame clones alone and lacks a portion of them. Counted here are 73,000 or so clones, approximately 85% occurring once; the ten biggest clones make up 3% to 3.5%. Time point: after neoadjuvant nivolumab, at surgical resection. Sequencing used PBMCs, obtained after nivolumab (anti-PD-1) treatment. The receptors were sampled from a person aged 40-85 years with oral cavity squamous cell carcinoma.

The chain recombines TRBV19 with TRBJ2-1; tentatively, D is TRBD1 (5 bases). There are 12 residues in the CDR3. Trimming took 1 base from V and 9 from J, leaving 7 bases between them. Germline V lookup: CDR1 LNHDA, CDR2 SQIVND (reference sequence). CDR3 sequence (DNA): TGTGCCAGTAGTATAGGGGGCATTGAGCAGTTCTTC. It codes for CASSIGGIEQFF.

J is TRBJ1-1 and V is TRBV11-1; D is undetermined. The CDR3 consists of 15 residues. Germline V lookup: CDR1 SGHAT, CDR2 FQDESV (reference sequence). V lost 0 bases and J 1 base, leaving 9 bases between the germline ends. The CDR3 is CASSLAPQQNTEAFF. CDR3 sequence (DNA): TGTGCCAGCAGCTTAGCGCCACAGCAGAACACTGAAGCTTTCTTT.

A few counts support this clone. The CDR3 DNA is TGTGCCAGCAGCGTAGGCGGGCAAGAGACCCAGTACTTC. Translated, it gives CASSVGGQETQYF. V is TRBV9 and J is TRBJ2-5; weak D call: TRBD2 (5 bases). The CDR3 runs 13 residues. Trimming left V 0 bases short and J 2 bases short, with 5 bases between. From germline, CDR1 is SGDLS and CDR2 YYNGEE.

V is TRBV7-9 and J is TRBJ1-5; D is ambiguous. Germline CDR1 and CDR2: SEHNR and FQNEAQ (reference sequence). CDR3 length equals 12 residues. Between the trimmed V and J ends, which lost 5 bases and 7 bases, there was a span of 9 bases. The CDR3 loop is CASSRNEQPQHF. In DNA, the CDR3 is TGTGCCAGCAGCCGCAACGAACAGCCCCAGCATTTT. The full variable domain, in which reference TRBV7-9 and TRBJ1-5 provide the parts outside the CDR3, is DTGVSQNPRHKITKRGQNVTFRCDPISEHNRLYWYRQTLGQGPEFLTYFQNEAQLEKSRLLSDRFSAERPKGSFSTLEIQRTEQGDSAMYLCASSRNEQPQHFGDGTRLSIL.

This chain joins TRBV9 and TRBJ2-2; D is undetermined. This CDR3 is 15 amino acids long. V was trimmed by 1 base and J by 1 base, leaving 8 bases between them. The germline CDR1 and CDR2 sequences are SGDLS and YYNGEE. The CDR3 nucleotides read TGTGCCAGCAGCGTATCTCCTGAGAACACCGGGGAGCTGTTTTTT. This codes for CASSVSPENTGELFF.

In nucleotides, the CDR3 is TGTGCCAGCACTAGCGGAGGTACCTACGAGCAGTACTTC. This gives the protein CASTSGGTYEQYF. The chain joins TRBV6-1 to TRBJ2-7, with TRBD2 identical over 7 bases. Germline V gives CDR1 MNHNS, CDR2 SASEGT. CDR3 size: 13 residues. J was trimmed by 2 bases and V by 7 bases; bases with no gene match: 5.

This clone has just one count. This sequence joins TRBV30 and TRBJ1-2; 9 positions match TRBD1. Germline-derived CDR1 and CDR2 are GTSNPN and SVGIG (reference sequence). This CDR3 is built from 14 residues. J was trimmed by 2 bases and V by 2 bases; bases with no gene match: 3. The CDR3 loop reads CAWSQGQGNYGYTF. CDR3 DNA: TGTGCCTGGAGTCAAGGACAGGGGAACTATGGCTACACCTTC.

The chain has TRBV6-5 and TRBJ1-1; perhaps TRBD1 as D (5 bases). V was shortened by 2 bases and J by 1 base, with 8 bases between the two germline ends. Germline V gene sequence: CDR1 MNHEY, CDR2 SVGAGI. The CDR3 extends over 14 amino acids. The CDR3, as DNA: TGTGCCAGCAGTTACCTGGGGGGGAACACTGAAGCTTTCTTT. Encoded protein: CASSYLGGNTEAFF.

This clone was seen only a few times. The CDR3 DNA sequence: TGTGCCAGCAGCGTAGGAGGGGGCGGAGGGTTTGGCTACACCTTC. It translates to CASSVGGGGGFGYTF. V usage is TRBV9 and J usage is TRBJ1-2; 7 nucleotides agree with TRBD1. V lost 0 bases, J lost 7 bases, and 9 bases stayed unmatched. CDR3 length: 15 amino acids. Per the germline V gene, CDR1 is SGDLS and CDR2 is YYNGEE.

The chain has TRBV4-2 and TRBJ2-7, with D perhaps TRBD2 (5 bases). V lost 0 bases, J lost 7 bases, and 13 bases lay in between. The CDR3 totals 14 residues. In germline, CDR1 is LGHNA, CDR2 YNFKEQ. This chain's CDR3 is CASSQDLGQREQYF. DNA for the CDR3: TGTGCCAGCAGCCAAGATCTTGGGCAGCGGGAGCAGTACTTC.

The J gene is TRBJ2-7, the V gene TRBV9; D is perhaps TRBD1 (6 bases). The germline gives CDR1 SGDLS, CDR2 YYNGEE. This CDR3 spans 15 amino acids. V gave up 4 bases and J gave up 6 bases, with 20 bases separating them. The CDR3 loop is CASSPTGIGHSEQYF. The CDR3 DNA reads as TGTGCCAGCAGCCCTACAGGGATAGGGCACTCCGAGCAGTACTTC.

This clone has just one count. This rearrangement joins TRBV10-2 to TRBJ2-7; TRBD2 agrees at 7 bases. The CDR3 covers 15 residues. The J segment lost 0 bases and the V segment lost 3 bases, leaving 5 bases of the junction unmatched. The V gene's germline CDR1 is WSHSY and CDR2 SAAADI. In nucleotides, the CDR3 is TGCGCCAGCAGTGACCCAGCGGGGCCCTCCTACGAGCAGTACTTC. Encoded protein: CASSDPAGPSYEQYF.

Only one count was recorded for this clone. The chain carries TRBV15 and TRBJ1-1; D remains unclear. The CDR3 is 13 amino acids. V lost 2 bases and J 1 base, leaving 5 bases between the germline ends. Germline CDR1 reads LNHNV; CDR2 reads YYDKDF (reference sequence). This CDR3 reads CATSRLGNTEAFF. The CDR3 coding sequence is TGTGCCACCAGCAGACTGGGGAACACTGAAGCTTTCTTT.

This sequence joins TRBV6-1 and TRBJ2-3; D not resolved. V dropped 6 bases and J dropped 2 bases, with 9 bases sitting between them. Germline V gene lookup returns CDR1 MNHNS and CDR2 SASEGT. The CDR3 runs 13 residues. CDR3 in DNA: TGTGCCAGCAGGTCCCCGGACACAGATACGCAGTATTTT. As protein: CASRSPDTDTQYF.

V is TRBV7-3 and J is TRBJ2-3, with no clear D. Between the trimmed V and J ends, which lost 4 bases and 2 bases, there was a span of 13 bases. The CDR3 has 15 residues. CDR1 SGHTA and CDR2 FQGTGA come from the germline V gene. The CDR3 DNA is TGTGCCAGCAGCTCCGGAGCCCATTTCACAGATACGCAGTATTTT. Translating it yields CASSSGAHFTDTQYF.